A single sample gave rise to the 19 T cell receptor beta chains below, sequenced in a study of regulatory T cells in long-lasting Graves disease. HTBI primers from iRepertoire and Arm-PCR of CDR3 regions yielded the TCR beta libraries. MiXCR, applied by TCRdb to the multiplex PCR reads, yields one record per CDR3 protein. The repertoire holds 350,000 to 500,000 distinct CDR3 sequences, with about 21% as singletons. As to time point: persistent/refractory GD, antithyroid drugs over 5 years with positive TRAb. Generation of the TCR library employed RNA extracted from PBMCs. This specimen consisted of peripheral blood mononuclear cells (PBMCs), obtained when the disease was refractory, from a patient treated with antithyroid drugs. These receptors all stem from a female donor with Graves disease.

This clonotype has a count of ten or more. V gene TRBV20-1 combines with J gene TRBJ2-2, with unresolved D. V was cut by 1 base and J by 5 bases, with 5 bases left in between. Germline V gives CDR1 DFQATT, CDR2 SNEGSKA (reference sequence). CDR3 size: 12 residues. The CDR3 reads CSARGETGELFF. The DNA for the CDR3 is TGCAGTGCTAGAGGGGAAACCGGGGAGCTGTTTTTT.

This clonotype was detected ten times or more. The chain is built from TRBV2 and TRBJ1-1; 8 nucleotides match TRBD1. In germline, CDR1 is SNHLY, CDR2 FYNNEI. With 10 bases clipped from V and 0 bases from J, the junction kept 4 bases outside the gene matches. The CDR3 loop spans 13 amino acids. The CDR3 reads CATGQGVNTEAFF. CDR3 DNA: TGTGCCACCGGACAGGGCGTGAACACTGAAGCTTTCTTT. The full variable domain, with the rest looked up from reference TRBV2 and TRBJ1-1, is EPEVTQTPSHQVTQMGQEVILRCVPISNHLYFYWYRQILGQKVEFLVSFYNNEISEKSEIFDDQFSVERPDGSNFTLKIRSTKLEDSAMYFCATGQGVNTEAFFGQGTRLTVV.

In regard to this clonotype: A much larger clone is a single base away; this may be a read error. The V call is TRBV7-2, the J call TRBJ2-5; TRBD1 agrees at 8 bases. The CDR3 sequence is 13 residues long. The germline V gene encodes CDR1 SGHTA and CDR2 FQGNSA. This chain's CDR3 is CASSMTGVETQCF. CDR3 DNA: TGTGCCAGCAGCATGACAGGGGTCGAGACCCAGTGCTTC.

This clonotype was counted many times. The chain is built from TRBV20-1 and TRBJ2-5; TRBD2 matches at 9 bases. The length of the CDR3 is 17 residues. The V and J ends lost 0 bases and 5 bases, in that order; junction bases with no gene match: 13. The germline gives CDR1 DFQATT, CDR2 SNEGSKA (reference sequence). CDR3 DNA: TGCAGTGCTAGAGATCCCGGGGCTAGCGGGATGAAGGAGACCCAGTACTTC. It translates to CSARDPGASGMKETQYF.

The gene calls are TRBV20-1 and TRBJ2-7; perhaps TRBD1 as D (6 bases). Deletions cut 1 base from V and 2 bases from J, with 15 bases between. This CDR3 spans 15 amino acids. Germline loops: CDR1 DFQATT, CDR2 SNEGSKA (reference sequence). As DNA, the CDR3 is TGCAGTGCTAGAGCGCCGGACAGCGCAGCCTACGAGCAGTACTTC. Residues: CSARAPDSAAYEQYF.

The sample holds many counts of this clonotype. The V and J genes are TRBV3-1 and TRBJ2-5; D is unresolved. In germline, CDR1 is LGHDT, CDR2 YNNKEL (reference sequence). The CDR3 extends over 12 amino acids. Trimming stripped 3 bases from V and 3 bases from J, with 5 bases between. The CDR3 protein is CASSQTEETQYF. DNA for the CDR3: TGTGCCAGCAGCCAGACCGAAGAGACCCAGTACTTC.

This clonotype was recorded once. This may arise from a read error, as a much more abundant clone is one base away. The chain carries TRBV5-1 and TRBJ2-2; D ambiguous. V was pared by 5 bases and J by 3 bases, with 8 bases between. The germline CDR1 and CDR2 sequences are SGHRS and YFSETQ. The CDR3 length is 13 residues. The CDR3 DNA is TGCGCCAGCAGAGCCGAGGACACCGGGGAGCTGTTTTTT. This encodes CASRAEDTGELFF.

The rearrangement links TRBV18 to TRBJ1-3, with D unclear. Per germline, CDR1 KGHSH and CDR2 LQKENI. V shed 1 base and J shed 6 bases, with 16 bases lying between them. There are 16 residues in the CDR3. CDR3: CASSPRIQGFLNTIYF. CDR3 DNA sequence: TGTGCCAGCTCACCACGGATTCAAGGGTTTCTAAACACCATATATTTT.

This clonotype was found many times. The gene calls are TRBV28 and TRBJ1-3; 7 bases match TRBD1. The CDR3 totals 16 residues. Germline lookup yields CDR1 MDHEN and CDR2 SYDVKM. Trimming removed 7 bases from V and 4 bases from J; junction bases left unmatched: 13. The CDR3 is CASTVLTGTAGNTIYF. Here the CDR3 DNA reads TGTGCCAGCACCGTACTAACCGGGACAGCGGGAAACACCATATATTTT.

This clonotype was recorded at least ten times. The chain joins TRBV28 to TRBJ1-6, with TRBD1 matching over 7 bases. This CDR3 comprises 15 residues. Germline-derived CDR1 and CDR2 are MDHEN and SYDVKM. V was pared by 3 bases and J by 7 bases, with 6 bases of the junction left unmatched. CDR3 sequence (DNA): TGTGCCAGCAGTTTTTCCGACAGGGACAATTCACCCCTCCACTTT. Amino acid sequence: CASSFSDRDNSPLHF.

V and J are TRBV20-1 and TRBJ2-2, with 8 bases that match TRBD2. This CDR3 is 17 amino acids long. Losses at the gene ends were 0 bases for V and 3 bases for J; bases not matched to a gene: 9. Germline loops: CDR1 DFQATT, CDR2 SNEGSKA (reference sequence). CDR3 protein: CSARDFSGGGDTGELFF. CDR3 nucleotide sequence: TGCAGTGCTAGAGATTTTTCGGGAGGGGGTGACACCGGGGAGCTGTTTTTT.

The V gene is TRBV19, the J gene TRBJ2-7; D not resolved. V was shortened by 6 bases and J by 2 bases, with 11 bases between the two germline ends. CDR1 and CDR2 (germline): LNHDA, SQIVND (reference sequence). This CDR3 is built from 13 residues. CDR3 DNA sequence: TGTGCCAGTAGGGGCAGGAGCACCTACGAGCAGTACTTC. It translates to CASRGRSTYEQYF.

This chain links TRBV5-1 with TRBJ2-7; maybe TRBD2 (5 bases). The CDR3 consists of 15 residues. The germline gives CDR1 SGHRS, CDR2 YFSETQ. With 5 bases removed from V and 1 base from J, the gap between germline ends came to 16 bases. CDR3 sequence: CASRAGVAASYEQYF. The DNA for the CDR3 is TGCGCCAGCAGGGCCGGGGTAGCCGCTTCCTACGAGCAGTACTTC.

About this clonotype itself: A much larger clone is a single base away; this may be a read error. V gene TRBV6-1 combines with J gene TRBJ1-2, with D tentatively TRBD1 (6 bases). V shed 2 bases and J shed 4 bases, with 14 bases lying between them. This CDR3 contains 15 residues. CDR1 and CDR2 from the germline V gene are MNHNS and SASEGT. Written as DNA, the CDR3 is TGTGCCAGCAGTGAATTATCGAGGGGGAGCTATGGCTACACCTTC. Its protein is CASSELSRGSYGYTF.

This clonotype was observed at least ten times. This chain links TRBV6-1 with TRBJ2-4; TRBD2 matches at 13 bases. The length of the CDR3 is 19 residues. Trimming cost V 7 bases and J 1 base; bases outside gene matches: 13. Germline lookup yields CDR1 MNHNS and CDR2 SASEGT. The CDR3 bases are TGTGCCAGCAACCCAACTAGACTAGCGGGAGGTGAGGCCAAAAACATTCAGTACTTC. Protein sequence: CASNPTRLAGGEAKNIQYF.

This clonotype showed up just a few times. CDR3 nucleotides: TGTGCCATCAGTGACCGGGGGAGAAACACCATATATTTT. Protein sequence: CAISDRGRNTIYF. The rearrangement joins TRBV10-3 to TRBJ1-3; possible D gene TRBD1, 5 bases. Germline lookup yields CDR1 ENHRY and CDR2 SYGVKD. The CDR3 has 13 residues. Trimming shortened V by 3 bases and J by 5 bases, and 8 bases separated the two germline ends.

The V gene is TRBV7-6, the J gene TRBJ2-2, with TRBD2 identical over 7 bases. The CDR3 is made up of 13 amino acids. The germline V gene encodes CDR1 SGHVS and CDR2 FNYEAQ. With 7 bases clipped from V and 6 bases from J, the junction kept 5 bases outside the gene matches. The CDR3 nucleotides are TGTGCCAGCACTGAAAGCGGGGCCGGGGAGCTGTTTTTT. Translated, it gives CASTESGAGELFF.

There are many counts of this clonotype. The chain recombines TRBV10-3 with TRBJ1-1; no reliable D call. This CDR3 is 11 amino acids long. The germline V gene encodes CDR1 ENHRY and CDR2 SYGVKD. The V end lost 2 bases, the J end lost 6 bases, and 4 bases lay between the germline ends. In nucleotides, the CDR3 is TGTGCCATCAGTGAGGACGCTGAAGCTTTCTTT. Translating gives CAISEDAEAFF.

The chain joins TRBV12-3 or TRBV12-4 to TRBJ2-3, with 9 bases that match TRBD2. The CDR3 extends over 18 amino acids. The ends lost 6 bases at V and 0 bases at J; junction bases unmatched: 13. The CDR3 sequence: CASSMTSGTVTSTDTQYF. CDR3 DNA sequence: TGTGCCAGCAGCATGACTAGCGGCACAGTAACTAGCACAGATACGCAGTATTTT.